This is a list of T cell receptor beta chains from one sample in a study of response to subunit inactivated influenza vaccine. One entry per CDR3 protein, called by TCRdb with MiXCR from the RT-PCR reads. The repertoire consists of about 500,000 distinct CDR3 sequences, with more than 15% occurring once and the leading ten covering 3% to 3.5%. The specimen was CD4+ T cells sorted from PBMCs, collected roughly 24 months after vaccination. These receptors were taken from a man between 50 and 69 years old who received an inactivated influenza vaccine. CDR3s include the opening cysteine and the closing phenylalanine or tryptophan. The D gene is left open where the match is weak. The size of a clone is reported for some rows only, either as once, few or many, or as a class for expanded clones.

clone size,D gene,J gene,V gene,CDR3 protein,CDR3 DNA
.,.,TRBJ1-1,TRBV6-5,CASSNQGIEAFF,TGTGCCAGCAGTAATCAGGGGATTGAAGCTTTCTTT
.,.,TRBJ2-7,TRBV4-2,CASSQAPLGAEQYF,TGTGCCAGCAGCCAAGCTCCCTTAGGGGCCGAGCAGTACTTC
few,TRBD1,TRBJ2-3,TRBV28,CASSLWRGLGTDTQYF,TGTGCCAGCAGTTTATGGAGGGGGCTCGGCACAGATACGCAGTATTTT
many,.,TRBJ2-1,TRBV7-2,CASSLYLAKQSYNEQFF,TGTGCCAGCAGCTTATATCTAGCCAAGCAGTCCTACAATGAGCAGTTCTTC
.,.,TRBJ2-7,TRBV6-1,CASRTDRISYEQYF,TGTGCCAGCAGGACTGACCGGATCTCCTACGAGCAGTACTTC
.,.,TRBJ1-3,TRBV10-3,CAISPGQSSGNTIYF,TGTGCCATCAGCCCAGGACAGAGCTCTGGAAACACCATATATTTT
few,.,TRBJ2-6,TRBV5-6,CASSLSLMGSLGANVLTF,TGTGCCAGCAGCTTGTCCTTGATGGGGAGCCTTGGGGCCAACGTCCTGACTTTC
few,.,TRBJ2-3,TRBV6-5,CASRRTGDTQYF,TGTGCCAGCAGGAGAACAGGAGATACGCAGTATTTT
few,.,TRBJ2-3,TRBV5-1,CASSLEGATRTDTQYF,TGCGCCAGCAGCTTGGAAGGGGCAACTCGCACAGATACGCAGTATTTT
few,.,TRBJ2-5,TRBV3-1,CASSQELTASQGETQYF,TGTGCCAGCAGCCAAGAGTTGACAGCATCCCAGGGAGAGACCCAGTACTTC
many,.,TRBJ1-2,TRBV5-1,CASSSDGSYGYTF,TGCGCCAGCAGCTCGGACGGGAGCTATGGCTACACCTTC
few,TRBD1,TRBJ2-7,TRBV7-2,CASSLATGYPGQAYEQYF,TGTGCCAGCAGCTTAGCGACCGGGTATCCGGGACAGGCCTACGAGCAGTACTTC
many,.,TRBJ1-6,TRBV28,CASSHRYPLHF,TGTGCCAGCAGTCACAGATACCCCCTCCACTTT
.,TRBD2,TRBJ2-7,TRBV20-1,CSARASAGGTYEQYF,TGCAGTGCTAGGGCCTCGGCGGGAGGCACCTACGAGCAGTACTTC
.,.,TRBJ2-2,TRBV10-3,CAISERGRKNTGELFF,TGTGCCATCAGTGAGCGGGGGCGCAAGAACACCGGGGAGCTGTTTTTT
.,.,TRBJ2-1,TRBV4-2,CASSQEGGVRGSSYNEQFF,TGTGCCAGCAGCCAAGAGGGGGGAGTAAGAGGGAGCTCCTACAATGAGCAGTTCTTC
.,.,TRBJ2-7,TRBV5-1,CASSLGTESYEQYF,TGCGCCAGCAGCTTAGGGACGGAGTCCTACGAGCAGTACTTC
few,.,TRBJ2-2,TRBV7-8,CASSRQGPTGELFF,TGTGCCAGCAGCAGGCAGGGGCCCACCGGGGAGCTGTTTTTT
once,.,TRBJ2-1,TRBV28,CASETPSYNEQFF,TGTGCCAGCGAGACGCCGTCCTACAATGAGCAGTTCTTC
few,.,TRBJ2-2,TRBV28,CASEDPSGGELFF,TGTGCCAGCGAGGACCCGAGTGGCGGGGAGCTGTTTTTT
.,.,TRBJ1-3,TRBV29-1,CSVVGTTTSGNTIYF,TGCAGCGTTGTAGGGACAACCACCTCTGGAAACACCATATATTTT
.,TRBD1,TRBJ1-5,TRBV6-5,CASSWGTDNQPQHF,TGTGCCAGCAGTTGGGGGACAGACAATCAGCCCCAGCATTTT
.,.,TRBJ2-3,TRBV18,CASSPREAGDTQYF,TGTGCCAGCTCACCACGAGAGGCTGGGGATACGCAGTATTTT
.,.,TRBJ1-6,TRBV14,CASSRDIFSPLHF,TGTGCCAGCAGCCGTGACATCTTTTCACCCCTCCACTTT
few,TRBD1,TRBJ1-1,TRBV7-2,CASIIDRGRNTEAFF,TGTGCCAGCATCATCGACAGGGGGAGGAACACTGAAGCTTTCTTT
.,.,TRBJ1-1,TRBV5-1,CACSLGGYDTEAFF,TGCGCCTGCAGCTTGGGGGGGTACGACACTGAAGCTTTCTTT
.,.,TRBJ2-3,TRBV15,CATSRVRFSTDTQYF,TGTGCCACCAGCAGAGTCAGGTTTAGCACAGATACGCAGTATTTT
.,TRBD2,TRBJ2-1,TRBV5-1,CASSSQTGTSGSNEQFF,TGCGCCAGCAGCTCCCAAACGGGGACTAGCGGGAGCAATGAGCAGTTCTTC
.,TRBD1,TRBJ2-7,TRBV9,CASSVAGQGNEQYF,TGTGCCAGCAGCGTAGCCGGACAGGGGAACGAGCAGTACTTC
.,.,TRBJ2-1,TRBV9,CASSATGPSRSDEQFF,TGTGCCAGCAGCGCGACGGGACCGTCGCGGTCGGATGAGCAGTTCTTC
.,.,TRBJ2-7,TRBV20-1,CSARDQVSSYEQYF,TGCAGTGCTAGAGATCAGGTCAGCTCCTACGAGCAGTACTTC
few,.,TRBJ2-1,TRBV24-1,CATSVQGGLHEQFF,TGTGCCACCAGTGTTCAGGGTGGTCTACATGAGCAGTTCTTC
.,.,TRBJ2-7,TRBV7-8,CASSLRFYEQYF,TGTGCCAGCAGCTTAAGATTCTACGAGCAGTACTTC
few,.,TRBJ2-2,TRBV27,CASRRRLVDTGELFF,TGTGCCAGCAGACGGCGATTGGTGGACACCGGGGAGCTGTTTTTT
few,.,TRBJ1-1,TRBV30,CAWSAQGVWGNLNTEAFF,TGTGCCTGGAGTGCCCAGGGAGTGTGGGGAAATTTGAACACTGAAGCTTTCTTT
few,TRBD1,TRBJ2-2,TRBV20-1,CSVQGAFTGELFF,TGCAGCGTACAGGGGGCCTTTACCGGGGAGCTGTTTTTT
few,TRBD2,TRBJ2-1,TRBV5-1,CASSGGTSGSYNEQFF,TGCGCCAGCAGCGGGGGGACTAGCGGTTCTTACAATGAGCAGTTCTTC
few,TRBD1,TRBJ2-5,TRBV20-1,CSAQLTGMETQYF,TGCAGTGCCCAACTGACAGGGATGGAGACCCAGTACTTC
many,.,TRBJ2-1,TRBV20-1,CSAMGGRYNEQFF,TGCAGTGCTATGGGGGGAAGGTACAATGAGCAGTTCTTC
.,TRBD1,TRBJ2-7,TRBV6-5,CASSYRTGGYEQYF,TGTGCCAGCAGTTATCGGACAGGGGGTTACGAGCAGTACTTC
many,.,TRBJ2-3,TRBV12-3/TRBV12-4,CASSFATDTQYF,TGTGCCAGCAGTTTTGCCACAGATACGCAGTATTTT
few,TRBD1,TRBJ1-2,TRBV9,CASSERTGLAYGYTF,TGTGCCAGCAGCGAAAGGACAGGGCTAGCCTATGGCTACACCTTC
few,TRBD2,TRBJ2-1,TRBV6-2/TRBV6-3,CASSYSFSGMTYNEQFF,TGTGCCAGCAGTTACTCTTTTAGCGGGATGACCTACAATGAGCAGTTCTTC
.,TRBD1,TRBJ2-1,TRBV3-1,CASSQVQGARNEQFF,TGTGCCAGCAGCCAAGTCCAGGGGGCCAGAAATGAGCAGTTCTTC
.,.,TRBJ2-7,TRBV11-2,CASSLHRSYEQYF,TGTGCCAGCAGCTTACACAGGTCCTACGAGCAGTACTTC
few,TRBD2,TRBJ2-1,TRBV12-3/TRBV12-4,CASSLGSSGGAGDEQFF,TGTGCCAGCAGTTTAGGGTCCAGCGGGGGGGCCGGTGATGAGCAGTTCTTC
few,.,TRBJ1-2,TRBV7-2,CASSLGISNYGYTF,TGTGCCAGCAGCTTAGGGATTTCTAACTATGGCTACACCTTC